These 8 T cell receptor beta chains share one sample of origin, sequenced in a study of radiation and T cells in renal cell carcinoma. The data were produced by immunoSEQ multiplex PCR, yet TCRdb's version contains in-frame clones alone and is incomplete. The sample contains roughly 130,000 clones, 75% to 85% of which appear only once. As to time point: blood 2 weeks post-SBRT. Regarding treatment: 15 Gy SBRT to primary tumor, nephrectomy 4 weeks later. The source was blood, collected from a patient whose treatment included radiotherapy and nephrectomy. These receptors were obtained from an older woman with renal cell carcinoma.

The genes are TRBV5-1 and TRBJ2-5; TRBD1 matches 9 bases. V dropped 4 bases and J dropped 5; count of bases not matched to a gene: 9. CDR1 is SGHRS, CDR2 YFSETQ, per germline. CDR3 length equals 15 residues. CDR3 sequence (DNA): TGCGCCAGCAGCCTGGGGACAGGGCGGGGTGAGACCCAGTACTTC. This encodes CASSLGTGRGETQYF.

As DNA, the CDR3 is TGTGCCAGCAGCGCAAGGACAGCGAGTCAGCCCCAGCATTTT. Translation: CASSARTASQPQHF. The rearrangement joins TRBV11-2 to TRBJ1-5; D perhaps matches TRBD1 (6 bases). V gave up 5 bases and J gave up 6 bases, with 14 bases separating them. CDR3 length equals 14 residues. Germline V gene lookup returns CDR1 SGHAT and CDR2 FQNNGV.

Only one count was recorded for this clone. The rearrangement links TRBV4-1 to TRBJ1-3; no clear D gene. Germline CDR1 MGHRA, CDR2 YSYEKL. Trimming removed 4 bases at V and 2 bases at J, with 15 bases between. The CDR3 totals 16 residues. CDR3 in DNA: TGCGCCAGCAGCCCCCCGGGGAATTTAGCTGGAAACACCATATATTTT. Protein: CASSPPGNLAGNTIYF.

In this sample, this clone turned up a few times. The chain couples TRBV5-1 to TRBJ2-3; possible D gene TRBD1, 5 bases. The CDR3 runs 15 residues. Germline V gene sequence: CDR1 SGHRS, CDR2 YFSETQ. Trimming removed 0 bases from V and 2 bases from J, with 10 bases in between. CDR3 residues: CASSLGGGYTDTQYF. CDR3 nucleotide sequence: TGCGCCAGCAGCTTGGGGGGCGGCTACACAGATACGCAGTATTTT.

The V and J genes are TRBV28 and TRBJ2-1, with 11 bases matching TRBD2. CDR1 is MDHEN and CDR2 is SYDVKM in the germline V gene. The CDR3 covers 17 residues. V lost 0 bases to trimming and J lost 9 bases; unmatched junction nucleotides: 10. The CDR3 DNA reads TGTGCCAGCAGTTTATGGTCGCTAGCGGGAGGACCCGGTGAGCAGTTCTTC. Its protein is CASSLWSLAGGPGEQFF.

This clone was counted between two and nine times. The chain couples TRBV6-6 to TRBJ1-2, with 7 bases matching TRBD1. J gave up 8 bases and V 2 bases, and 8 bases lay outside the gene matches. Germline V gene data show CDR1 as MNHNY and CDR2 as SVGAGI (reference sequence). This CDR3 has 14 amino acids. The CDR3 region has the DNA TGTGCCAGCAGTTACGCCGAGACAGGGAGCGGCTACACCTTC. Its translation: CASSYAETGSGYTF.

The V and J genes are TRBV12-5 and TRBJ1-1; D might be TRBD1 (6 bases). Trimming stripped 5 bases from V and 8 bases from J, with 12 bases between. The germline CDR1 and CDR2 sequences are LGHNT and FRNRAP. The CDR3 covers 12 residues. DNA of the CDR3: TGTGCTAGTGGTCGGGACACGTTAGAAGCTTTCTTT. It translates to CASGRDTLEAFF. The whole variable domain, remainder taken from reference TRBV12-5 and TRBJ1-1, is DARVTQTPRHKVTEMGQEVTMRCQPILGHNTVFWYRQTMMQGLELLAYFRNRAPLDDSGMPKDRFSAEMPDATLATLKIQPSEPRDSAVYFCASGRDTLEAFFGQGTRLTVV.

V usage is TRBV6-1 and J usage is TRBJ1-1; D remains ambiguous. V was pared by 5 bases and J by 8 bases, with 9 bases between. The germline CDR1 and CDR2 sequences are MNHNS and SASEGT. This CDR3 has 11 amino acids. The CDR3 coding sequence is TGTGCCAGCAGTCAACGATGGGAAGCTTTCTTT. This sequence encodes CASSQRWEAFF.